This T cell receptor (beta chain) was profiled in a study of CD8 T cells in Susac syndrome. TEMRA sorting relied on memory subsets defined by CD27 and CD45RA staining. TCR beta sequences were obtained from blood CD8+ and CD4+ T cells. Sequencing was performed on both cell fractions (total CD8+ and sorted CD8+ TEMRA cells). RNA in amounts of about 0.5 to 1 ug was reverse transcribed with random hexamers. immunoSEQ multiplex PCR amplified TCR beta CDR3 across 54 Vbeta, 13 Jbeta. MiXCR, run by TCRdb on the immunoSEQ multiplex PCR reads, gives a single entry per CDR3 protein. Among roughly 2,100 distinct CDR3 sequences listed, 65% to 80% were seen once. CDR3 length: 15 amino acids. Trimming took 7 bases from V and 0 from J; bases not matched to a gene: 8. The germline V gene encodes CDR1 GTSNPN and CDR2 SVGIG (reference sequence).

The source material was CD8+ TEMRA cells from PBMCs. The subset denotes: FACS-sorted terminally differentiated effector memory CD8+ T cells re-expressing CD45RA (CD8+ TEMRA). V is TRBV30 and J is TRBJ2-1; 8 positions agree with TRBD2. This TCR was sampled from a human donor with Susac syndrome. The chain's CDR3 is CALSPLADSYNEQFF. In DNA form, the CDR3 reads TGTGCCTTGAGCCCACTAGCGGACTCCTACAATGAGCAGTTCTTC. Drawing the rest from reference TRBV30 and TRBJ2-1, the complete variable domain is SQTIHQWPATLVQPVGSPLSLECTVEGTSNPNLYWYRQAAGRGLQLLFYSVGIGQISSEVPQNLSASRPQDRQFILSSKKLLLSDSGFYLCALSPLADSYNEQFFGPGTRLTVL.